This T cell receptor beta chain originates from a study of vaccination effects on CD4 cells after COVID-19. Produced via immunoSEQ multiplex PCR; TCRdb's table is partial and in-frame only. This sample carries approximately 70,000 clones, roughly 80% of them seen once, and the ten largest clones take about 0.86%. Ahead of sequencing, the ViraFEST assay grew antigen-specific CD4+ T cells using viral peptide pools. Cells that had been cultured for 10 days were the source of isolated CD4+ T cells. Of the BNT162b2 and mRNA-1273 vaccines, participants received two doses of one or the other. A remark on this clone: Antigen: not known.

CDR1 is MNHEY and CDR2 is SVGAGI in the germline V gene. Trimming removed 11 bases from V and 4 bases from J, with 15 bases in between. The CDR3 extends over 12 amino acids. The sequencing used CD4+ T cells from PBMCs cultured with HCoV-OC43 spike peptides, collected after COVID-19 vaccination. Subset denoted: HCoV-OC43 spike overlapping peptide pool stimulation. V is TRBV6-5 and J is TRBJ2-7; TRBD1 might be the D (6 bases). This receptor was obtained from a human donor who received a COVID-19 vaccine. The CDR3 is CAVGDIRYEQYV. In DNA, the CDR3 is TGTGCCGTCGGGGACATCAGATACGAGCAGTACGTC.